This TCR beta chain appears in the sequencing data of a study of T cell repertoires in cytomegalovirus infection. Study details: CMV infection together with matching HLA type was indicated by public TCR beta signatures.

On this clonotype itself: What it binds is not known.

CDR3 length: 14 residues. V shed 3 bases and J shed 4 bases, with 12 bases lying between them. Germline V CDR1 and CDR2: SGHTA, FQGTGA. TCRdb analysed the reads with MiXCR anew, one entry per CDR3 protein. This sample carries approximately 220,000 distinct CDR3 sequences, around 40% of them seen once, and the ten largest clones take approximately 59%. The source of this sequence is a human donor in good health (CMV status not recorded). Some clones in this sample may be carry-over from other donors' samples. J is TRBJ1-1 and V is TRBV7-3, with D possibly TRBD1 on 6 matching bases. Sequences were derived from CD8+ T cells from cultured PBMCs, sampled from culture after CMV antigen stimulation. Here the CDR3 reads CASSLTGWGTEAFF. The CDR3 bases are TGTGCCAGCAGCTTGACAGGCTGGGGCACTGAAGCTTTCTTT.